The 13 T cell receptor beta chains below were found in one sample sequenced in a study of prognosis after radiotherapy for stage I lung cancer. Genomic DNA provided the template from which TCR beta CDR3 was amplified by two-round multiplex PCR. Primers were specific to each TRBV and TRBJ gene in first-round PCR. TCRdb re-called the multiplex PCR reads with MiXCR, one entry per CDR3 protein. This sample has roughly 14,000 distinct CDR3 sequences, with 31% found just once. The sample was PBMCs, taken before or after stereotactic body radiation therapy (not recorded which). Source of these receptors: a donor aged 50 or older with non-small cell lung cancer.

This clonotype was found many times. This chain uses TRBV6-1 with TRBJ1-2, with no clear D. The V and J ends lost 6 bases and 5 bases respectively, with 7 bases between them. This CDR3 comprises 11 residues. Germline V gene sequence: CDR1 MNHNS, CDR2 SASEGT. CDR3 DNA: TGTGCCAGCAGCCCCGAGTATGGCTACACCTTC. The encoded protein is CASSPEYGYTF.

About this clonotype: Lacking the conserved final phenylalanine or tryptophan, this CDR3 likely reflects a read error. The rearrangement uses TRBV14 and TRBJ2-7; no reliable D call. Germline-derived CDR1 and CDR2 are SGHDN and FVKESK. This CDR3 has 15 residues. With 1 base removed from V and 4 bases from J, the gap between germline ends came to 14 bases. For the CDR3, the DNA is TGTGCCAGCAGCCAAGGGGTGGGCTGGCATTACGAGCAGTACTCC. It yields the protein CASSQGVGWHYEQYS.

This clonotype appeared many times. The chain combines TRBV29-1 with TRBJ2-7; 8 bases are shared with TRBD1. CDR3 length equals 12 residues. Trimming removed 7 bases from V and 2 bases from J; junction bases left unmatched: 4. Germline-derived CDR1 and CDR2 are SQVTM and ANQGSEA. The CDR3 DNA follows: TGCAGCGGCCGACAGGGGCCCTACGAGCAGTACTTC. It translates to CSGRQGPYEQYF.

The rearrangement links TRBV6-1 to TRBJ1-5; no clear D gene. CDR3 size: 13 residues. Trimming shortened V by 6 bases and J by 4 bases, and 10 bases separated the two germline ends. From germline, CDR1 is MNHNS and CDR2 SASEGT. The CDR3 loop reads CASSTWVNQPQHF. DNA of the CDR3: TGTGCCAGCAGCACTTGGGTAAATCAGCCCCAGCATTTT.

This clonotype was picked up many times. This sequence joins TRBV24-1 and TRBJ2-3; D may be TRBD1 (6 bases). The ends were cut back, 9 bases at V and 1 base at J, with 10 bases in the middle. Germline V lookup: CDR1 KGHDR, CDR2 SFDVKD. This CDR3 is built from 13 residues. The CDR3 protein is CATSRQGTDTQYF. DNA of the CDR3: TGTGCCACCTCGAGACAGGGCACAGATACGCAGTATTTT.

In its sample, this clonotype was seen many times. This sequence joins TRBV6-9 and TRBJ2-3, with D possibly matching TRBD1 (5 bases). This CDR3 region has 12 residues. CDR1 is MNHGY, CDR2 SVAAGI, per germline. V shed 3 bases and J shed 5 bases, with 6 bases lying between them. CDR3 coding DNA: TGTGCCAGCAGTTACCAGGGAGATACGCAGTATTTT. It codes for CASSYQGDTQYF.

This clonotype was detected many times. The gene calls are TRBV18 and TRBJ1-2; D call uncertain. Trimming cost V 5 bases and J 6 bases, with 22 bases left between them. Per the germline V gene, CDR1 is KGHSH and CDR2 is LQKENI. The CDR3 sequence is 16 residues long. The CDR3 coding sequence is TGTGCCAGCTCAGAAATGGGGAGGCTCTATCCACATGGCTACACCTTC. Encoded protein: CASSEMGRLYPHGYTF. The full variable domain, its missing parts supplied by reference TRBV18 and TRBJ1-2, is NAGVMQNPRHLVRRRGQEARLRCSPMKGHSHVYWYRQLPEEGLKFMVYLQKENIIDESGMPKERFSAEFPKEGPSILRIQQVVRGDSAAYFCASSEMGRLYPHGYTFGSGTRLTVV.

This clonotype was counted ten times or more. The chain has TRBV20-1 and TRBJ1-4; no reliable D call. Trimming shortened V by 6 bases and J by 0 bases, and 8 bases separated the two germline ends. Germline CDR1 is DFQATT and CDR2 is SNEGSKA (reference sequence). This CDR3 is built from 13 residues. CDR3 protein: CSANMATNEKLFF. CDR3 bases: TGCAGTGCCAACATGGCAACTAATGAAAAACTGTTTTTT.

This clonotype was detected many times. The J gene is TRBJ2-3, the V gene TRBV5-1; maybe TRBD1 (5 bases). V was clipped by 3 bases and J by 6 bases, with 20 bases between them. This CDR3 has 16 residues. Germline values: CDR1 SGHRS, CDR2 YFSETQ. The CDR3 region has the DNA TGCGCCAGCAGCTATTCGGACACGCTAGGTGCTGATACGCAGTATTTT. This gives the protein CASSYSDTLGADTQYF.

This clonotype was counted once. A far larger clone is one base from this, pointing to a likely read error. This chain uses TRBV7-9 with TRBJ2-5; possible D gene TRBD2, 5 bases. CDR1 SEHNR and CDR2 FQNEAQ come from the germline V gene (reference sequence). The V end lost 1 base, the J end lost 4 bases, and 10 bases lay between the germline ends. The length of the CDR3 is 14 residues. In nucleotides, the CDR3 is TGTGCCAGCAGCTTAGTCGATGGAGGAGAGACCCAGTACTTC. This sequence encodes CASSLVDGGETQYF.

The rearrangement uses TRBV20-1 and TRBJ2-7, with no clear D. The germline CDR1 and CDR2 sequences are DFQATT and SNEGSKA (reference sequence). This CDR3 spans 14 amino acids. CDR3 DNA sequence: TGCAGCGCCAGAATACTGGGGTACGGTTACGAGCAGTACTTC. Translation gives CSARILGYGYEQYF.

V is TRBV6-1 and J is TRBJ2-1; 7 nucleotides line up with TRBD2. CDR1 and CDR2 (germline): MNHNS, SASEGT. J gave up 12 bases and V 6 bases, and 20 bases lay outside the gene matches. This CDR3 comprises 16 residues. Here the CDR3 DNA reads TGTGCCAGCAGCGGGTGGGAGGAGGGGACTACAATCGGGCAGTTCTTC. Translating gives CASSGWEEGTTIGQFF.

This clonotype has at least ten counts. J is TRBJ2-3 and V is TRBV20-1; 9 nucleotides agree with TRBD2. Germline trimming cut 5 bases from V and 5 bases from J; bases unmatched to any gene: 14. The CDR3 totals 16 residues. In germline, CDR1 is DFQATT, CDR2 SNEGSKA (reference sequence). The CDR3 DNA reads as TGCAGTGCTGAAGGAAATCTAGCGGGATCGTTAGATACGCAGTATTTT. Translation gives CSAEGNLAGSLDTQYF.